This T cell receptor beta chain was sequenced in a study of T cells in Graves' hyperthyroidism and ophthalmopathy. Overall study: Specimen type is peripheral blood, collected at initial diagnosis prior to any treatment. Overall study results and limits: Among thyroid clonotypes expanded above 0.001, most also appeared in blood. A model of 13 V-J features distinguished ophthalmopathy from stable hyperthyroidism.

This CDR3 has 16 amino acids. Germline loops: CDR1 SQVTM, CDR2 ANQGSEA. V was clipped by 3 bases and J by 0 bases, with 15 bases between them. To note about this clonotype: Its target is not known.

From approximately 9.1 ml of fresh peripheral blood, PBMCs were isolated. Amplified TCR beta CDR3 regions derived from RNA transcripts. The study used the HTBI primer set for a first-round RT-PCR of the TCR CDR3. Each CDR3 protein gets one entry after TCRdb re-called the multiplex PCR reads with MiXCR. The sample includes 600,000 to 900,000 distinct CDR3 sequences, about 17% of them seen just once. The sequenced material came from blood. The V call is TRBV29-1, the J call TRBJ2-1; D is unclear. The TCR originated in a man between 18 and 35 years old with Graves' hyperthyroidism. As DNA, the CDR3 is TGCAGCGTTGACCCCGCGGCGCTGAGCTCCTACAATGAGCAGTTCTTC. Its protein is CSVDPAALSSYNEQFF.